What follows are 29 T cell receptor beta chains derived from one specimen sequenced in a study of blood T cell repertoires in COVID-19. The table came from immunoSEQ multiplex PCR; TCRdb's copy has only in-frame clones and leaves some out. In the table there are about 220,000 clones, around 80% of which are singletons. Sequenced material: peripheral blood. These receptors were obtained from a woman aged 60-70 years who had recovered from COVID-19.

In DNA form, the CDR3 reads TGTGCCAGCAGCAACCGGGACAGGGGGCTTAGTTCACCCCTCCACTTT. As protein: CASSNRDRGLSSPLHF. V and J are TRBV5-4 and TRBJ1-6, with 12 bases lining up with TRBD1. CDR1 is SGHNT, CDR2 YYREEE, per germline (reference sequence). This CDR3 spans 16 amino acids. With 4 bases clipped from V and 9 bases from J, the junction kept 8 bases outside the gene matches.

This clone was observed many times. The genes are TRBV19 and TRBJ1-6; tentative D call: TRBD1 (6 bases). V was trimmed by 5 bases and J by 7 bases, leaving 12 bases between them. CDR1 and CDR2 (germline): LNHDA, SQIVND (reference sequence). The CDR3 is 14 residues long. In DNA, the CDR3 is TGTGCCAGTAGTCCGGTTGGGGGCAATTCACCCCTCCACTTT. It is translated as CASSPVGGNSPLHF.

This rearrangement joins TRBV18 to TRBJ1-3, with 10 bases aligning to TRBD1. This CDR3 is 16 amino acids long. In germline, CDR1 is KGHSH, CDR2 LQKENI. Trimming at V came to 5 bases and at J to 4 bases, leaving 8 bases not matched to a gene. The CDR3 bases are TGTGCCAGCTCAGCAGAAGGGACAGGGGTCGGAAACACCATATATTTT. Translation: CASSAEGTGVGNTIYF.

V is TRBV18 and J is TRBJ2-3; D possibly corresponds to TRBD2 (6 bases). The CDR3 length is 16 residues. V was clipped by 3 bases and J by 5 bases, with 18 bases between them. Per germline, CDR1 KGHSH and CDR2 LQKENI. The CDR3 spells CASSPTRGLRGDTQYF. CDR3 DNA sequence: TGTGCCAGCTCACCTACAAGGGGTCTGCGGGGAGATACGCAGTATTTT.

The chain recombines TRBV4-1 with TRBJ2-4; 15 bases map to TRBD2. After removal of 4 bases from V and 5 bases from J, the junction contained 6 bases not matched to a gene. The CDR3 has 17 amino acids. Looked up from germline, CDR1 is MGHRA and CDR2 is YSYEKL. CDR3 coding DNA: TGCGCCAGCAGCCTAGGACTAGCGGGGGGGCGGGAAAACATTCAGTACTTC. Its translation is CASSLGLAGGRENIQYF.

This chain joins TRBV6-2 or TRBV6-3 and TRBJ1-6; D may be TRBD1 (5 bases). CDR1 is MNHEY, CDR2 SVGEGT, per germline. V lost 4 bases and J 11 bases, leaving 9 bases between the germline ends. The CDR3 has 12 residues. The CDR3 DNA reads as TGTGCCAGCAGTTGGACAACGCCACCCCTCCACTTT. Amino acid sequence: CASSWTTPPLHF.

The chain carries TRBV7-3 and TRBJ2-3, with D perhaps TRBD2 (5 bases). Between the trimmed V and J ends, which lost 5 bases and 4 bases, there was a span of 10 bases. Per germline, CDR1 SGHTA and CDR2 FQGTGA. This CDR3 is 13 amino acids long. The CDR3, as DNA: TGTGCCAGCAGCCCCCCCGGGGCAGATACGCAGTATTTT. Translation: CASSPPGADTQYF.

This chain's CDR3 is CASSPPTPGTGELFF. The CDR3 DNA is TGTGCCAGCTCACCGCCGACTCCCGGGACCGGGGAGCTGTTTTTT. J is TRBJ2-2 and V is TRBV18; D unclear. This CDR3 has 15 residues. Trimming took off 3 bases at V and 5 bases at J, with 13 bases between the two ends. Per germline, CDR1 KGHSH and CDR2 LQKENI.

The chain employs TRBV27 and TRBJ1-5; 8 bases are a match to TRBD1. Germline CDR1 reads MNHEY; CDR2 reads SMNVEV (reference sequence). The junction had 8 bases not matched to a gene; V was cut back by 6 bases and J by 4 bases. The CDR3 covers 15 residues. CDR3 in DNA: TGTGCCAGCAGCCCAGACAGACAGGGGAATCAGCCCCAGCATTTT. Translated, it gives CASSPDRQGNQPQHF.

The chain recombines TRBV14 with TRBJ2-7; TRBD1 aligns across 9 bases. V shed 4 bases, J shed 0 bases, and the junction held 4 bases outside the gene matches. CDR3 length: 15 amino acids. Germline loops: CDR1 SGHDN, CDR2 FVKESK. CDR3 protein: CASSPRQGVSYEQYF. For the CDR3, the DNA is TGTGCCAGCAGCCCTCGACAGGGGGTCTCCTACGAGCAGTACTTC.

V gene TRBV29-1 combines with J gene TRBJ2-7, with D tentatively TRBD2 (5 bases). This CDR3 has 14 amino acids. V gave up 5 bases and J gave up 5 bases, with 19 bases separating them. Germline CDR1 SQVTM, CDR2 ANQGSEA. The CDR3 DNA sequence: TGCAGCGTTAAGGGATGGAGGCTTAAGAACGAGCAGTACTTC. Its protein product is CSVKGWRLKNEQYF.

V usage is TRBV19 and J usage is TRBJ2-5; a possible D gene is TRBD1 (5 bases). This CDR3 is built from 12 residues. V dropped 5 bases and J dropped 5 bases, with 9 bases sitting between them. Germline values: CDR1 LNHDA, CDR2 SQIVND (reference sequence). The CDR3 DNA sequence: TGTGCCAGTAGTGAACAGGCGGAGACCCAGTACTTC. Protein sequence: CASSEQAETQYF. The whole variable domain, filled in from reference TRBV19 and TRBJ2-5, reads DGGITQSPKYLFRKEGQNVTLSCEQNLNHDAMYWYRQDPGQGLRLIYYSQIVNDFQKGDIAEGYSVSREKKESFPLTVTSAQKNPTAFYLCASSEQAETQYFGPGTRLLVL.

The V gene is TRBV5-4, the J gene TRBJ2-2, with 12 bases matching TRBD2. Per germline, CDR1 SGHNT and CDR2 YYREEE (reference sequence). This CDR3 comprises 16 residues. Trimming removed 4 bases from V and 7 bases from J; junction bases left unmatched: 8. The CDR3 reads CASSPLAGGRGGELFF. The CDR3 DNA reads TGTGCCAGCAGCCCACTAGCGGGGGGCCGGGGCGGGGAGCTGTTTTTT.

This sequence joins TRBV3-1 (or the pseudogene TRBV3-2) and TRBJ2-3; D unresolved. The CDR3 consists of 16 residues. Per the germline V gene, CDR1 is LGHDT and CDR2 is YNNKEL (reference sequence). The V gene lost 0 bases and the J gene lost 1 base, with 11 bases spanning the gap. CDR3 sequence reads: CASSQEAARGTDTQYF. In DNA, the CDR3 is TGTGCCAGCAGCCAAGAAGCTGCTCGTGGCACAGATACGCAGTATTTT.

This rearrangement joins TRBV5-1 to TRBJ1-2, with D unclear. Germline CDR1 reads SGHRS; CDR2 reads YFSETQ. V was shortened by 0 bases and J by 6 bases, with 12 bases between the two germline ends. There are 14 residues in the CDR3. The CDR3 DNA follows: TGCGCCAGCAGCTTGGCCAGGTCAGAGAATGGCTACACCTTC. Its protein product is CASSLARSENGYTF. The complete variable domain, with remaining parts taken from reference TRBV5-1 and TRBJ1-2, reads KAGVTQTPRYLIKTRGQQVTLSCSPISGHRSVSWYQQTPGQGLQFLFEYFSETQRNKGNFPGRFSGRQFSNSRSEMNVSTLELGDSALYLCASSLARSENGYTFGSGTRLTVV.

The chain has TRBV12-5 and TRBJ2-7, with D possibly matching TRBD2 (5 bases). Germline loops: CDR1 LGHNT, CDR2 FRNRAP. Between the trimmed V and J ends, which lost 6 bases and 2 bases, there was a span of 8 bases. This CDR3 contains 12 residues. CDR3: CASGWGAYEQYF. In DNA form, the CDR3 reads TGTGCTAGTGGGTGGGGAGCCTACGAGCAGTACTTC.

V and J are TRBV19 and TRBJ1-5, with a possible D match to TRBD1 (5 bases). The CDR3 loop spans 13 amino acids. Germline V lookup: CDR1 LNHDA, CDR2 SQIVND (reference sequence). V lost 3 bases, J lost 6 bases, and 9 bases lay in between. The CDR3 sequence is CASSIGGVQPQHF. The CDR3 region has the DNA TGTGCCAGTAGTATCGGGGGGGTTCAGCCCCAGCATTTT.

The rearrangement joins TRBV19 to TRBJ2-3; 7 bases are a match to TRBD1. Losses at the gene ends were 6 bases for V and 2 bases for J; bases not matched to a gene: 11. The V gene's germline CDR1 is LNHDA and CDR2 SQIVND (reference sequence). The CDR3 length is 16 residues. The DNA of the CDR3 is TGTGCCAGTAGCACCCTCGGGACAGTCTACACAGATACGCAGTATTTT. Protein sequence: CASSTLGTVYTDTQYF.

The chain employs TRBV5-4 and TRBJ2-1, with TRBD2 matching 10 bases. The junction had 8 bases not matched to a gene; V was cut back by 0 bases and J by 8 bases. The CDR3 runs to 16 residues. The germline V gene has CDR1 SGHNT and CDR2 YYREEE (reference sequence). This CDR3 is CASSLEQRGGRDEQFF. The DNA of the CDR3 is TGTGCCAGCAGCTTGGAACAGCGGGGGGGCCGAGATGAGCAGTTCTTC.

CDR3 in DNA: TGTGCCTGGAGGACGGGACTAGCTCCGGAGACCCAGTACTTC. Protein sequence: CAWRTGLAPETQYF. The chain has TRBV30 and TRBJ2-5; 9 positions agree with TRBD2. CDR3 length: 14 amino acids. The V gene's germline CDR1 is GTSNPN and CDR2 SVGIG (reference sequence). Trimming removed 3 bases from V and 5 bases from J; junction bases left unmatched: 7.

This chain uses TRBV5-4 with TRBJ2-3; TRBD1 matches 9 bases. Germline-derived CDR1 and CDR2 are SGHNT and YYREEE (reference sequence). V shed 3 bases, J shed 1 base, and the junction held 12 bases outside the gene matches. This CDR3 comprises 18 residues. The CDR3 sequence: CASSSPANRGLRTDTQYF. In nucleotides, the CDR3 is TGTGCCAGCAGCTCGCCGGCGAACAGGGGGCTCCGCACAGATACGCAGTATTTT.

This sequence joins TRBV6-4 and TRBJ2-2; D unclear. V lost 3 bases and J 8 bases, leaving 10 bases between the germline ends. Germline assignment: CDR1 MRHNA and CDR2 SNTAGT. The CDR3 runs 13 residues. This CDR3 is CASSEELRGELFF. The CDR3 DNA reads TGTGCCAGCAGTGAGGAACTAAGGGGGGAGCTGTTTTTT.

In its sample, this clone was seen once. This chain joins TRBV6-6 and TRBJ1-1; 9 bases agree with TRBD1. The CDR3 consists of 13 residues. Germline-derived CDR1 and CDR2 are MNHNY and SVGAGI (reference sequence). The junction had 9 bases not matched to a gene; V was cut back by 8 bases and J by 8 bases. The CDR3 bases are TGTGCCAGCGCATACAGGGGGCTACCCGAAGCTTTCTTT. This gives the protein CASAYRGLPEAFF.

The chain combines TRBV18 with TRBJ2-7; 10 nucleotides agree with TRBD1. The CDR3 sequence is 14 residues long. Losses at the gene ends were 8 bases for V and 3 bases for J; bases not matched to a gene: 7. Germline CDR1 reads KGHSH; CDR2 reads LQKENI. CDR3 sequence (DNA): TGTGCCAGCCAAACCCGGACAGGGGGCTACGAGCAGTACTTC. Its protein product is CASQTRTGGYEQYF.

The chain links TRBV18 to TRBJ2-7, with D possibly matching TRBD2 (5 bases). CDR1 and CDR2 from the germline V gene are KGHSH and LQKENI. The CDR3 has 14 amino acids. V lost 0 bases, J lost 4 bases, and 10 bases lay in between. The CDR3 region has the DNA TGTGCCAGCTCACCACCGGGAGTCGGTTACGAGCAGTACTTC. It specifies CASSPPGVGYEQYF.

The chain employs TRBV11-2 and TRBJ2-7; D is unclear. In germline, CDR1 is SGHAT, CDR2 FQNNGV. V was pared by 2 bases and J by 4 bases, with 6 bases between. CDR3 length: 12 amino acids. The CDR3 DNA follows: TGTGCCAGCAGCTTATCGTTGTACGAGCAGTACTTC. This sequence encodes CASSLSLYEQYF.

The genes are TRBV7-9 and TRBJ2-7, with 8 nucleotides matching TRBD1. The CDR3 runs 15 residues. Losses at the gene ends were 5 bases for V and 5 bases for J; bases not matched to a gene: 11. In germline, CDR1 is SEHNR, CDR2 FQNEAQ (reference sequence). The CDR3 DNA reads TGTGCCAGCAGCCAAGACAGGGGCCCGGGGGACGAGCAGTACTTC. Amino acids: CASSQDRGPGDEQYF.

The J gene is TRBJ2-7, the V gene TRBV4-1, with 11 bases identical to TRBD1. The CDR3 loop spans 16 amino acids. Per germline, CDR1 MGHRA and CDR2 YSYEKL. V lost 0 bases, J lost 6 bases, and 7 bases stayed unmatched. Here the CDR3 DNA reads TGCGCCAGCAGCCAAGAGACCGGACAGGGGGCGGGCGAGCAGTACTTC. Amino acids: CASSQETGQGAGEQYF.

This sequence joins TRBV11-2 and TRBJ1-2; 7 bases map to TRBD1. From germline, CDR1 is SGHAT and CDR2 FQNNGV. The CDR3 is 15 residues long. J gave up 5 bases and V 4 bases, and 10 bases lay outside the gene matches. CDR3 protein: CASSSNRDSVYGYTF. CDR3 nucleotides: TGTGCCAGCAGCTCCAATCGGGACAGCGTTTATGGCTACACCTTC.